This T cell receptor (beta chain) was sequenced in a study of blood T cells in healthy people across ages. About the research overall: Template-switching capture recovered about one barcoded beta molecule per two T cells.

A second PCR of about 7 to 12 cycles used a sample-barcoded 5' primer and a J-beta primer mix. From the 5' RACE reads, TCRdb called clonotypes with MiXCR, one entry per CDR3 protein. The sample shows about 1.6 million distinct CDR3 sequences, about 32% of them seen only once. This clonotype was recorded a few times. Its specificity is unknown. The CDR3 is made up of 18 amino acids. Germline V lookup: CDR1 MNHEY, CDR2 SMNVEV (reference sequence). J gave up 5 bases and V 4 bases, and 14 bases lay outside the gene matches. Findings and limits, study-wide: It was the long-lived donors that had more naive CD4+ cells and higher diversity than aged donors. Researchers judged that diversity estimates from one million T cells fell short of true values.

Sequenced input: blood. This chain connects TRBV27 to TRBJ2-5; TRBD2 matches 12 bases. The TCR was taken from a woman in her 30s in good health. CDR3: CASSSYQTSGRPGETQYF. The DNA for the CDR3 is TGTGCCAGCAGTTCCTACCAGACTAGCGGGAGACCCGGGGAGACCCAGTACTTC.